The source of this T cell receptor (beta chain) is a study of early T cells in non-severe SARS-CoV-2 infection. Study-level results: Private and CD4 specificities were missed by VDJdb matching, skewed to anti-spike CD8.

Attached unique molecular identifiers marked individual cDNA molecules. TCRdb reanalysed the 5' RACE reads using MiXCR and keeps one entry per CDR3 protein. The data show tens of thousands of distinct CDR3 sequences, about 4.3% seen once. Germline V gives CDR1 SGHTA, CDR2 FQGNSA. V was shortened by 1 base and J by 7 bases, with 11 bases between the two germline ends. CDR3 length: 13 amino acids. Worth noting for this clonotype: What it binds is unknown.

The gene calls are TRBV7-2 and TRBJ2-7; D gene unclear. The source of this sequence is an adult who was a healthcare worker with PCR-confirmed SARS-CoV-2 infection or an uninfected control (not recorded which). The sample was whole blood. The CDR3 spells CASSLGAFGEQYF. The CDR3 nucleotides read TGTGCCAGCAGCTTAGGGGCATTTGGAGAGCAGTACTTC.